This T cell receptor beta chain stems from a study of technical replicates of blood from several donors. Libraries were prepared by immunoSEQ multiplex PCR; TCRdb keeps only in-frame clonotypes and omits some of them. Of roughly 70,000 clones listed, around nine tenths are singletons. The sequenced material came from T cells isolated from PBMCs. This sequence originates from a human donor in good health.

CDR3 sequence (DNA): TGCGCCAGCAGCTTGAGGGGTCAAGGGCCTAGCGGAAACGAGCAGTACTTC. It is translated as CASSLRGQGPSGNEQYF. This chain links TRBV5-1 with TRBJ2-7; TRBD2 matches at 7 bases. This CDR3 has 17 residues. The V gene end was trimmed by 1 base and the J gene end by 5 bases; junction bases not matched to a gene: 15. The V gene's germline CDR1 is SGHRS and CDR2 YFSETQ.